The 9 T cell receptor beta chains below were found in one sample sequenced in a study of T cell responses to AZD1222 COVID-19 vaccine. Only in-frame clones appear in the TCRdb table, and some are missing; sequencing was by immunoSEQ multiplex PCR. The sample shows 120,000 or so clones, approximately 88% of them seen only once. Here the sequenced sample was peripheral blood, taken on day 0 of AZD1222 vaccination. These receptors were collected from an adult in good health.

The chain carries TRBV10-3 and TRBJ2-7; D ambiguous. V was clipped by 3 bases and J by 3 bases, with 9 bases between them. The CDR3 totals 13 residues. Germline-derived CDR1 and CDR2 are ENHRY and SYGVKD. In nucleotides, the CDR3 is TGTGCCATCAGTGAAAGTCACCTCTACGAGCAGTACTTC. It encodes CAISESHLYEQYF.

V and J are TRBV11-3 and TRBJ2-3; D gene unclear. The CDR3 runs to 11 residues. Trimming shortened V by 7 bases and J by 4 bases, and 6 bases separated the two germline ends. The germline V gene encodes CDR1 SGHNT and CDR2 YENEEA. The CDR3 DNA reads as TGTGCCAGCACTAACTCAGATACGCAGTATTTT. It encodes CASTNSDTQYF.

The chain employs TRBV5-4 and TRBJ2-2; 13 nucleotides match TRBD2. This CDR3 has 15 residues. V dropped 5 bases and J dropped 5; count of bases not matched to a gene: 3. CDR1 SGHNT and CDR2 YYREEE come from the germline V gene (reference sequence). CDR3 amino acids: CASRPTSGRTGELFF. The CDR3 DNA reads TGTGCCAGCAGGCCGACTAGCGGGAGGACCGGGGAGCTGTTTTTT.

The chain combines TRBV20-1 with TRBJ2-3; D remains unclear. The CDR3 has 11 residues. Germline V gene sequence: CDR1 DFQATT, CDR2 SNEGSKA (reference sequence). V lost 6 bases to trimming and J lost 0 bases, with 4 bases between them. The CDR3 protein is CSAPSTDTQYF. The DNA of the CDR3 is TGCAGTGCCCCTAGCACAGATACGCAGTATTTT.

The chain carries TRBV19 and TRBJ1-3, with D unresolved. CDR3 length equals 16 residues. The V and J ends lost 7 bases and 0 bases respectively, with 16 bases between them. CDR1 and CDR2 (germline): LNHDA, SQIVND (reference sequence). The CDR3 sequence is CASMGRQTSSGNTIYF. CDR3 in DNA: TGTGCCAGTATGGGGAGGCAGACGAGCTCTGGAAACACCATATATTTT.

This clone has more than one count but fewer than ten. V is TRBV11-3 and J is TRBJ1-1; unclear D gene. The ends were cut back, 4 bases at V and 7 bases at J, with 10 bases in the middle. Germline V gives CDR1 SGHNT, CDR2 YENEEA. The CDR3 sequence is 12 residues long. CDR3 nucleotides: TGTGCCAGCAGCTCACGACACGGTGAAGCTTTCTTT. Amino acid sequence: CASSSRHGEAFF.

V and J are TRBV5-1 and TRBJ2-2, with 8 bases matching TRBD2. This CDR3 contains 16 residues. With 0 bases clipped from V and 2 bases from J, the junction kept 3 bases outside the gene matches. Germline V gives CDR1 SGHRS, CDR2 YFSETQ. CDR3 in amino acids: CASSLGRGANTGELFF. The DNA for the CDR3 is TGCGCCAGCAGCTTGGGGCGGGGGGCCAACACCGGGGAGCTGTTTTTT.

The gene calls are TRBV2 and TRBJ2-5; perhaps TRBD2 as D (6 bases). Trimming cost V 4 bases and J 4 bases, with 16 bases left between them. CDR3 length: 15 residues. Germline V lookup: CDR1 SNHLY, CDR2 FYNNEI. CDR3 in DNA: TGTGCCAGCAGTGCGACCGGGAGAGGGATAGAGACCCAGTACTTC. It specifies CASSATGRGIETQYF.

Turning to this clone: An end of the junction does not agree with germline; a read error may underlie this. The chain combines TRBV5-4 with TRBJ1-1; D unresolved. Germline CDR1 is SGHNT and CDR2 is YYREEE (reference sequence). The CDR3 has 15 amino acids. The CDR3 DNA reads TGTGCCAGCAGCTTGGAATCCGTTATGAACGCTGAAGCTTTCTTT. Translation: CASSLESVMNAEAFF.